The TCR beta chain under discussion was sequenced for a study of blood T cell repertoires in COVID-19. Per the authors' pipeline: For nucleated cells, counts were estimated from reference gene primer amplification. This table comes from immunoSEQ multiplex PCR, and its TCRdb copy is limited to in-frame clones, with some not included. V and J calls and clone size are copied from that table; D and trimming were computed from the DNA. The profile shows hundreds of thousands of clones, approximately 85% of them singletons. V lost 1 base, J lost 0 bases, and 12 bases lay in between. The CDR3 totals 16 residues.

The sequenced sample consisted of peripheral blood. This clonotype was obtained from a man aged 50-60 years with active or convalescent COVID-19. The chain employs TRBV5-3 and TRBJ2-3; a possible D gene is TRBD2 (5 bases). TRBV5-3 is an ORF, and what it does is uncertain. Here the CDR3 DNA reads TGTGCCAGAAGCTTGAGAGTAGCGCCTAGCACAGATACGCAGTATTTT. Residues: CARSLRVAPSTDTQYF.